Listed below are T cell receptor beta chains from one sample, sequenced in a study of blood T cell repertoires in COVID-19. Profiled with immunoSEQ multiplex PCR; TCRdb holds only in-frame clones, not every one. The sample shows about 370,000 clones, around 92% of them seen only once. Sequencing input: PBMCs or T cells enriched from blood (not recorded which). These receptors were taken from a woman aged 25 to 39 who had recovered from COVID-19. CDR3s include the opening cysteine and the closing phenylalanine or tryptophan. Fields, in order: clone size, J gene, D gene, V gene, CDR3 protein, CDR3 DNA. A D gene is named only where the DNA matches it firmly. Where a row states a size, it is once, few, many or the class of an expanded clone; other rows omit it.

clone_size: -; j_call: TRBJ1-2; d_call: TRBD1; v_call: TRBV5-4; cdr3_aa: CASSSSGGAISYGYTF; cdr3_nt: TGTGCCAGCAGCTCTTCAGGGGGCGCTATTAGCTATGGCTACACCTTC
clone_size: -; j_call: TRBJ2-3; d_call: -; v_call: TRBV3-1/TRBV3-2; cdr3_aa: CASSQVYRAKSRDTQYF; cdr3_nt: TGTGCCAGCAGCCAAGTTTATCGCGCGAAATCGCGGGATACGCAGTATTTT
clone_size: -; j_call: TRBJ2-2; d_call: TRBD2; v_call: TRBV10-2; cdr3_aa: CASSLRREYTGELFF; cdr3_nt: TGCGCCAGCAGTCTGAGGCGGGAGTACACCGGGGAGCTGTTTTTT
clone_size: -; j_call: TRBJ1-1; d_call: -; v_call: TRBV7-9; cdr3_aa: CASSLGAGNTEAFF; cdr3_nt: TGTGCCAGCAGCTTAGGAGCCGGGAACACTGAAGCTTTCTTT
clone_size: -; j_call: TRBJ2-7; d_call: TRBD2; v_call: TRBV7-9; cdr3_aa: CASSSTSGSGYF; cdr3_nt: TGTGCCAGCAGCTCGACTAGCGGGAGCGGGTACTTC
clone_size: few; j_call: TRBJ1-2; d_call: TRBD1; v_call: TRBV7-2; cdr3_aa: CASSLYPGQGIGYTF; cdr3_nt: TGTGCCAGCAGCTTATATCCGGGACAGGGAATCGGCTACACCTTC
clone_size: -; j_call: TRBJ2-5; d_call: -; v_call: TRBV10-2; cdr3_aa: CASSELVETQYF; cdr3_nt: TGCGCCAGCAGTGAATTAGTCGAGACCCAGTACTTC
clone_size: -; j_call: TRBJ2-6; d_call: -; v_call: TRBV11-2; cdr3_aa: CASSPDRSTGANVLTF; cdr3_nt: TGTGCCAGCAGTCCTGACAGGTCCACTGGGGCCAACGTCCTGACTTTC
clone_size: -; j_call: TRBJ1-3; d_call: -; v_call: TRBV27; cdr3_aa: CASSLMGPYSGNTIYF; cdr3_nt: TGTGCCAGCAGTTTAATGGGGCCCTACTCTGGAAACACCATATATTTT
clone_size: -; j_call: TRBJ1-1; d_call: TRBD1; v_call: TRBV2; cdr3_aa: CASSSQGGSTEAFF; cdr3_nt: TGTGCCAGCAGTTCCCAGGGGGGTAGCACTGAAGCTTTCTTT
clone_size: once; j_call: TRBJ2-3; d_call: -; v_call: TRBV2; cdr3_aa: CASSEPPTDTQYF; cdr3_nt: TGTGCCAGCAGTGAACCCCCAACTGATACGCAGTATTTT
clone_size: -; j_call: TRBJ2-1; d_call: TRBD2; v_call: TRBV5-1; cdr3_aa: CASSPGLAGGPSYNEQFF; cdr3_nt: TGCGCCAGCAGCCCCGGACTAGCGGGGGGACCCTCCTACAATGAGCAGTTCTTC
clone_size: -; j_call: TRBJ1-1; d_call: TRBD1; v_call: TRBV6-5; cdr3_aa: CASSYSPGTGNTEAFF; cdr3_nt: TGTGCCAGCAGTTACTCGCCCGGGACAGGGAACACTGAAGCTTTCTTT
clone_size: -; j_call: TRBJ2-6; d_call: -; v_call: TRBV10-3; cdr3_aa: CAISESFSSGANVLTF; cdr3_nt: TGTGCCATCAGTGAGTCGTTCAGCTCTGGGGCCAACGTCCTGACTTTC
clone_size: -; j_call: TRBJ2-1; d_call: TRBD2; v_call: TRBV2; cdr3_aa: CASTARTSGRTYNEQFF; cdr3_nt: TGTGCCAGCACCGCCCGTACTAGCGGGCGGACCTACAATGAGCAGTTCTTC
clone_size: -; j_call: TRBJ1-2; d_call: -; v_call: TRBV11-2; cdr3_aa: CASSLDRESYGYTF; cdr3_nt: TGTGCCAGCAGCTTAGATCGGGAGAGCTATGGCTACACCTTC
clone_size: -; j_call: TRBJ2-5; d_call: -; v_call: TRBV5-6; cdr3_aa: CASSTSVETQYF; cdr3_nt: TGTGCCAGCAGCACCTCAGTGGAGACCCAGTACTTC
clone_size: -; j_call: TRBJ1-1; d_call: TRBD1; v_call: TRBV27; cdr3_aa: CASSPSPTGYTEAFF; cdr3_nt: TGTGCCAGCAGTCCTTCCCCGACAGGGTACACTGAAGCTTTCTTT
clone_size: few; j_call: TRBJ1-1; d_call: TRBD1; v_call: TRBV7-9; cdr3_aa: CASSSPRGRWDEAFF; cdr3_nt: TGTGCCAGCAGCTCCCCCAGGGGGCGATGGGATGAAGCTTTCTTT
clone_size: -; j_call: TRBJ1-5; d_call: -; v_call: TRBV19; cdr3_aa: CASSMAGTNNQPQHF; cdr3_nt: TGTGCCAGTAGTATGGCAGGGACTAACAATCAGCCCCAGCATTTT
clone_size: few; j_call: TRBJ2-1; d_call: TRBD2; v_call: TRBV6-5; cdr3_aa: CASSGTSGSKDEQFF; cdr3_nt: TGTGCCAGCAGCGGGACTAGCGGGAGTAAGGATGAGCAGTTCTTC
clone_size: once; j_call: TRBJ2-1; d_call: -; v_call: TRBV15; cdr3_aa: CATSRDKGTYNEQFF; cdr3_nt: TGTGCCACCAGCAGAGATAAAGGGACTTACAATGAGCAGTTCTTC
clone_size: -; j_call: TRBJ2-7; d_call: -; v_call: TRBV3-1/TRBV3-2; cdr3_aa: CASSQEGASYEQYF; cdr3_nt: TGTGCCAGCAGCCAAGAGGGGGCCTCCTACGAGCAGTACTTC
clone_size: -; j_call: TRBJ2-7; d_call: TRBD1; v_call: TRBV6-5; cdr3_aa: CASSSRTGKSYEQYF; cdr3_nt: TGTGCCAGCAGCTCAAGGACAGGGAAGTCCTACGAGCAGTACTTC
clone_size: -; j_call: TRBJ1-2; d_call: TRBD1; v_call: TRBV7-2; cdr3_aa: CASSLGQGANGYTF; cdr3_nt: TGTGCCAGCAGCTTAGGGCAGGGGGCGAATGGCTACACCTTC
clone_size: few; j_call: TRBJ2-7; d_call: TRBD2; v_call: TRBV5-1; cdr3_aa: CASSFRSGGEQYF; cdr3_nt: TGCGCCAGCAGCTTTAGGTCGGGAGGCGAGCAGTACTTC
clone_size: -; j_call: TRBJ1-5; d_call: -; v_call: TRBV7-9; cdr3_aa: CASSPLYGGDSQPQHF; cdr3_nt: TGTGCCAGCAGCCCCCTTTACGGGGGGGATTCCCAGCCCCAGCATTTT
clone_size: -; j_call: TRBJ1-2; d_call: TRBD1; v_call: TRBV28; cdr3_aa: CASSSDGTGGLYGYTF; cdr3_nt: TGTGCCAGCAGTTCTGATGGGACAGGGGGTCTCTATGGCTACACCTTC
clone_size: -; j_call: TRBJ1-3; d_call: -; v_call: TRBV28; cdr3_aa: CASSQPLDSSSGNTIYF; cdr3_nt: TGTGCCAGCAGTCAACCCCTTGACAGTTCCTCTGGAAACACCATATATTTT
clone_size: -; j_call: TRBJ2-3; d_call: -; v_call: TRBV11-1; cdr3_aa: CASSFRGSTDTQYF; cdr3_nt: TGTGCCAGCAGCTTTAGGGGGAGCACAGATACGCAGTATTTT
clone_size: -; j_call: TRBJ2-2; d_call: -; v_call: TRBV18; cdr3_aa: CASSQTGFPGELFF; cdr3_nt: TGTGCCAGCTCACAAACAGGGTTTCCCGGGGAGCTGTTTTTT
clone_size: -; j_call: TRBJ2-1; d_call: TRBD2; v_call: TRBV29-1; cdr3_aa: CSDLLAGVYNEQFF; cdr3_nt: TGCAGCGACCTACTAGCGGGTGTATACAATGAGCAGTTCTTC
clone_size: -; j_call: TRBJ1-4; d_call: -; v_call: TRBV19; cdr3_aa: CASNPNSPATNEKLFF; cdr3_nt: TGTGCCAGTAACCCGAACAGCCCTGCAACTAATGAAAAACTGTTTTTT
clone_size: -; j_call: TRBJ1-2; d_call: -; v_call: TRBV28; cdr3_aa: CASSVLDTVNYGYTF; cdr3_nt: TGTGCCAGCAGTGTCTTGGACACTGTCAACTATGGCTACACCTTC
clone_size: -; j_call: TRBJ2-2; d_call: -; v_call: TRBV4-2; cdr3_aa: CASSQDSRGSGELFF; cdr3_nt: TGTGCCAGCAGCCAAGATTCCAGGGGAAGCGGGGAGCTGTTTTTT
clone_size: once; j_call: TRBJ1-5; d_call: TRBD1; v_call: TRBV4-2; cdr3_aa: CASSAEGGNNQPQHF; cdr3_nt: TGTGCCAGCAGCGCGGAAGGGGGCAACAATCAGCCCCAGCATTTT
clone_size: -; j_call: TRBJ2-1; d_call: -; v_call: TRBV10-3; cdr3_aa: CATVGGGNEQFF; cdr3_nt: TGTGCTACCGTCGGGGGAGGCAATGAGCAGTTCTTC
clone_size: -; j_call: TRBJ2-1; d_call: -; v_call: TRBV30; cdr3_aa: CAWSVRGRRVVDEQFF; cdr3_nt: TGTGCCTGGAGTGTACGCGGCAGGAGGGTGGTCGATGAGCAGTTCTTC
clone_size: -; j_call: TRBJ2-1; d_call: TRBD2; v_call: TRBV5-1; cdr3_aa: CASSLRLAGGPRGEQFF; cdr3_nt: TGCGCCAGCAGCTTAAGACTAGCGGGGGGCCCCAGGGGTGAGCAGTTCTTC
clone_size: -; j_call: TRBJ2-1; d_call: TRBD1; v_call: TRBV11-3; cdr3_aa: CASSLELGTGLGSSYNEQFF; cdr3_nt: TGTGCCAGCAGCTTAGAGTTGGGGACAGGGCTGGGAAGCTCCTACAATGAGCAGTTCTTC
clone_size: -; j_call: TRBJ2-2; d_call: TRBD1; v_call: TRBV6-6; cdr3_aa: CASSRGTGPNTGELFF; cdr3_nt: TGTGCCAGCAGCCGCGGGACAGGGCCTAACACCGGGGAGCTGTTTTTT
clone_size: -; j_call: TRBJ2-1; d_call: TRBD2; v_call: TRBV10-3; cdr3_aa: CAISASGGGDNEQFF; cdr3_nt: TGTGCCATCAGTGCGAGCGGGGGGGGCGACAATGAGCAGTTCTTC
clone_size: -; j_call: TRBJ2-3; d_call: -; v_call: TRBV11-3; cdr3_aa: CASSLYRGIDTDTQYF; cdr3_nt: TGTGCCAGCAGCTTATACCGCGGGATTGACACAGATACGCAGTATTTT
clone_size: -; j_call: TRBJ2-1; d_call: TRBD2; v_call: TRBV27; cdr3_aa: CATTSGTYNEQFF; cdr3_nt: TGTGCGACAACCAGCGGGACCTACAATGAGCAGTTCTTC
clone_size: -; j_call: TRBJ1-1; d_call: -; v_call: TRBV4-1; cdr3_aa: CASSLSGADNTEAFF; cdr3_nt: TGCGCCAGCAGCCTAAGTGGAGCGGATAACACTGAAGCTTTCTTT
clone_size: -; j_call: TRBJ2-1; d_call: TRBD2; v_call: TRBV5-1; cdr3_aa: CASSSSSGLYREQFF; cdr3_nt: TGCGCCAGCAGCTCCTCTAGCGGACTGTACAGGGAGCAGTTCTTC
clone_size: -; j_call: TRBJ1-2; d_call: TRBD1; v_call: TRBV12-5; cdr3_aa: CASGLLRGDGYTF; cdr3_nt: TGTGCTAGTGGTTTGCTCAGGGGGGATGGCTACACCTTC